The rows below give T cell receptor beta chains drawn from one sample of a study of blood T cells in healthy people across ages. From the 5' RACE reads, TCRdb called clonotypes with MiXCR, one entry per CDR3 protein. The table lists 1.5 million to 2 million distinct CDR3 sequences, 30% to 40% of them singletons. The specimen sequenced was blood. These receptors were taken from a human donor in good health. Each CDR3 is given with its conserved first and last residue. A D gene is named only where the DNA matches it firmly. Part of the rows lack a size; the others show once, few, many or a class for expanded clones.

d_call	v_call	clone_size	j_call	cdr3_aa	cdr3_nt
TRBD2	TRBV2	-	TRBJ2-1	CASSITSGVFDEQFF	TGTGCCAGCAGTATTACTAGCGGGGTTTTTGATGAGCAGTTCTTC
-	TRBV28	-	TRBJ2-7	CASIEGGEQYF	TGTGCCAGCATTGAGGGGGGTGAGCAGTACTTC
-	TRBV28	-	TRBJ2-7	CASSLWGPYEQYF	TGTGCCAGCAGTTTATGGGGACCCTACGAGCAGTACTTC
-	TRBV10-3	-	TRBJ1-5	CAISMWGQPQHF	TGTGCCATCAGTATGTGGGGTCAGCCCCAGCATTTT
-	TRBV2	-	TRBJ2-6	CASSDIRGSGASVLTF	TGTGCCAGCAGTGATATACGGGGTTCTGGGGCCAGCGTCCTGACTTTC
-	TRBV12-3/TRBV12-4	few	TRBJ2-5	CASSPNPQRLVEYF	TGTGCCAGCAGTCCGAACCCACAGAGACTAGTGGAGTACTTC
-	TRBV6-6	many	TRBJ1-2	CASSYSKQGAYGYTF	TGTGCCAGCAGTTACTCCAAACAGGGTGCCTATGGCTACACCTTC
TRBD1	TRBV5-4	few	TRBJ1-2	CASSFGDRINGYTF	TGTGCCAGCAGCTTTGGGGACAGGATTAATGGCTACACCTTC
-	TRBV6-5	-	TRBJ1-3	CASSFQGTVGNTIYF	TGTGCCAGCAGTTTCCAGGGGACTGTAGGAAACACCATATATTTT
TRBD1	TRBV6-1	few	TRBJ2-7	CAGSSALATGAETRYF	TGTGCCGGCAGCAGCGCTTTAGCGACAGGGGCCGAGACCCGGTACTTC
-	TRBV20-1	-	TRBJ2-1	CSARLGVRYNEQFF	TGCAGTGCTAGATTGGGGGTACGATACAATGAGCAGTTCTTC
TRBD2	TRBV6-5	few	TRBJ2-1	CASSYSGSGGAYNEQFF	TGTGCCAGCAGTTACTCCGGGAGCGGGGGGGCGTACAATGAGCAGTTCTTC
TRBD1	TRBV5-1	-	TRBJ2-1	CASSQQGQGAFDEQFF	TGCGCCAGCAGCCAGCAAGGACAGGGGGCGTTCGATGAGCAGTTCTTC
-	TRBV9	-	TRBJ2-3	CASSPAGAFQYF	TGTGCCAGCAGCCCGGCCGGGGCTTTCCAGTATTTT
-	TRBV7-3	-	TRBJ2-3	CASGSGATSTDTQYF	TGTGCCTCAGGGTCAGGGGCGACTAGCACAGATACGCAGTATTTT
-	TRBV2	-	TRBJ1-2	CASSEHIDYGYTF	TGTGCCAGCAGTGAACATATAGACTATGGCTACACCTTC
-	TRBV7-2	-	TRBJ1-2	CASSFPGAYYGYTF	TGTGCCAGCAGCTTTCCGGGGGCGTACTATGGCTACACCTTC
-	TRBV5-1	few	TRBJ1-4	CASSRRTTQSFGEKLFF	TGCGCCAGCAGCCGCCGGACAACGCAATCTTTTGGTGAAAAACTGTTTTTT
TRBD2	TRBV12-3/TRBV12-4	few	TRBJ2-7	CASSLRGLAGAKEQYF	TGTGCCAGCAGTTTAAGAGGCCTAGCGGGGGCAAAAGAGCAGTACTTC
-	TRBV28	few	TRBJ2-1	CASSLRAYEQFF	TGTGCCAGCAGCCTCAGAGCTTATGAGCAGTTCTTC
-	TRBV28	-	TRBJ2-7	CASSLSGRQVQYF	TGTGCCAGCAGTTTAAGCGGCAGGCAAGTACAGTACTTC
-	TRBV25-1	once	TRBJ1-2	CASSGDGGWKNGYTF	TGTGCCAGCAGTGGGGACGGTGGGTGGAAAAATGGCTACACCTTC
TRBD2	TRBV28	-	TRBJ2-1	CASSLYRGGQNEQFF	TGTGCCAGCAGTTTATACCGGGGGGGCCAAAATGAGCAGTTCTTC
TRBD2	TRBV7-2	-	TRBJ2-1	CASSPRTSGGAWTLNEQFF	TGTGCCAGCAGCCCACGGACTAGCGGGGGGGCCTGGACTCTCAATGAGCAGTTCTTC
-	TRBV20-1	many	TRBJ2-1	CSAIDNEQFF	TGCAGTGCCATTGACAATGAGCAGTTCTTC
-	TRBV18	-	TRBJ1-1	CASSPPLGTNTEAFF	TGTGCCAGCTCACCACCGCTGGGGACGAACACTGAAGCTTTCTTT
-	TRBV28	once	TRBJ1-4	CASSFSVRTGEEKLFF	TGTGCCAGCAGTTTTTCGGTGCGGACCGGGGAAGAAAAACTGTTTTTT
-	TRBV5-1	-	TRBJ1-2	CASSYSGTPNGYTF	TGCGCCAGCAGCTACTCCGGGACGCCAAATGGCTACACCTTC
-	TRBV7-8	-	TRBJ2-7	CASSLRLRVPYEQYF	TGTGCCAGCAGCTTAAGGTTGAGAGTCCCCTACGAGCAGTACTTC
-	TRBV7-2	-	TRBJ2-3	CASSLLGRSTDTQYF	TGTGCCAGCAGCTTACTGGGACGCAGCACAGATACGCAGTATTTT
-	TRBV15	many	TRBJ2-5	CATSDELELGETQYF	TGTGCCACCAGCGACGAACTAGAGTTGGGAGAGACCCAGTACTTC